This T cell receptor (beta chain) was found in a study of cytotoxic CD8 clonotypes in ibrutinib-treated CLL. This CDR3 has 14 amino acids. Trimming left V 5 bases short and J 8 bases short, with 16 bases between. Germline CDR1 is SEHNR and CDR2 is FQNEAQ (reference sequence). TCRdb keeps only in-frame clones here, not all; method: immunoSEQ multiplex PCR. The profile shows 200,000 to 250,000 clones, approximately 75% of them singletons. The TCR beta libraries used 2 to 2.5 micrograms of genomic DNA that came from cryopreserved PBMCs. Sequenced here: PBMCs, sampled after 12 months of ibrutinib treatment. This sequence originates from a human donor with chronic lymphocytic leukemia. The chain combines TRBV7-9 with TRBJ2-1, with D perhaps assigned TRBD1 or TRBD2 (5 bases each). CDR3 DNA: TGTGCCAGCAGCATTCTTTCTCAGGGACATGAGCAGTTCTTC. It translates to CASSILSQGHEQFF.